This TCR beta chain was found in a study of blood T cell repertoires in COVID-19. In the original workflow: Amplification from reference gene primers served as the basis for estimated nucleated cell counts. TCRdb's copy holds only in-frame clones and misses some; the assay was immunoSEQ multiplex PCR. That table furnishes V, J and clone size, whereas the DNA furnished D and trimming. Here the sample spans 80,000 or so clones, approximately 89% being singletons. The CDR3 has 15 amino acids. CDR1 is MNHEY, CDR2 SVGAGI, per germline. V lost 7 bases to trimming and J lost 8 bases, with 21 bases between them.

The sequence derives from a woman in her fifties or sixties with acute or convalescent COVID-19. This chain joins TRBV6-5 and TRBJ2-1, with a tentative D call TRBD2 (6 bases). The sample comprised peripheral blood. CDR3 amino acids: CASTPGRAGTDEQFF. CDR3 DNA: TGTGCCAGCACCCCGGGGAGAGCGGGTACGGATGAGCAGTTCTTC.